The rows below give T cell receptor beta chains drawn from one sample of a study of vaccination effects on CD4 cells after COVID-19. Their recognized antigens are unknown. The method was immunoSEQ multiplex PCR; TCRdb's version includes in-frame clones alone and lacks a portion of them. This table has tens of thousands of clones, around 74% appearing once. This sample comprised CD4+ T cells from PBMCs cultured with HCoV-229E spike peptides, obtained before COVID-19 vaccination. All receptors derive from a human donor who received a COVID-19 vaccine. Both conserved end residues are trimmed from each CDR3.

j_call v_call cdr3_aa
TRBJ2-3 TRBV5-1 ASSLMAGDTDTQY
TRBJ1-5 TRBV21-1 ASPGYSNQPQH
TRBJ2-1 TRBV6-2/TRBV6-3 ASSTLRGARNEQF
TRBJ1-5 TRBV28 ASTVWDRQNQPQH
TRBJ2-5 TRBV7-9 ASSPRGPRETQY
TRBJ2-2 TRBV7-9 ASSLYYSSNTGELF
TRBJ2-6 TRBV5-1 ASSSGQAISGANVLT
TRBJ2-1 TRBV24-1 ATSDQRGRNEQF
TRBJ1-6 TRBV2 ASSGGTASNSPLH
TRBJ2-1 TRBV5-1 ASSLGTAPYNEQF
TRBJ2-5 TRBV18 ASSPDRAETQY
TRBJ2-3 TRBV10-2 ASSELTDTQY
TRBJ2-6 TRBV7-8 ASSSRRQGSSGANVLT
TRBJ2-5 TRBV6-5 ASSLYGGQETQY
TRBJ2-5 TRBV19 ASSISDSKETQY
TRBJ1-4 TRBV9 ASSVAYLQVPTNEKLF
TRBJ2-3 TRBV19 ASSPGGAGTDTQY
TRBJ2-1 TRBV7-2 ASSLRGSSYNEQF
TRBJ1-5 TRBV6-2/TRBV6-3 ASSWDSGRNQPQH
TRBJ1-1 TRBV12-3/TRBV12-4 ASSLMNTEAF
TRBJ1-6 TRBV7-9 ASSFGTGVSPLH
TRBJ1-3 TRBV19 ASRPGTAGNTIY
TRBJ1-2 TRBV7-2 ATHRGYGYT
TRBJ2-1 TRBV6-6 ASRDRDGFYNEQF
TRBJ2-2 TRBV24-1 ATSDMVAGPNTGELF